The clone carrying this T cell receptor beta chain has a single count. What it binds is unknown. This sample was included in a study of shared clonotypes between healthy human individuals. Regarding the study as a whole: Between a handful of donors, naive CD4 clonotypes were shared at a level of about 5%. Relative to their counterparts shared across all four donors, non-shared clonotypes exhibited diminished generation probabilities.

Naive CD8 cells lacked CD45RO, underwent positive selection for CCR7 and left out terminally differentiated effector memory CD45RA+ cells. This CDR3 spans 13 amino acids. Trimming removed 5 bases at V and 0 bases at J, with 8 bases between. The germline CDR1 and CDR2 sequences are MNHEY and SMNVEV (reference sequence). Data came from immunoSEQ multiplex PCR; TCRdb stores just in-frame clones and leaves some out. Here the sample spans more than 2 million clones, about 95% being singletons. Source material: naive CD8+ T cells sorted from blood. J is TRBJ2-7 and V is TRBV27; D unresolved. The TCR sequence derives from a man in his late teens or twenties in good health. DNA for the CDR3: TGTGCCAGCAGTCCGCTCAACTCCTACGAGCAGTACTTC. This sequence encodes CASSPLNSYEQYF.